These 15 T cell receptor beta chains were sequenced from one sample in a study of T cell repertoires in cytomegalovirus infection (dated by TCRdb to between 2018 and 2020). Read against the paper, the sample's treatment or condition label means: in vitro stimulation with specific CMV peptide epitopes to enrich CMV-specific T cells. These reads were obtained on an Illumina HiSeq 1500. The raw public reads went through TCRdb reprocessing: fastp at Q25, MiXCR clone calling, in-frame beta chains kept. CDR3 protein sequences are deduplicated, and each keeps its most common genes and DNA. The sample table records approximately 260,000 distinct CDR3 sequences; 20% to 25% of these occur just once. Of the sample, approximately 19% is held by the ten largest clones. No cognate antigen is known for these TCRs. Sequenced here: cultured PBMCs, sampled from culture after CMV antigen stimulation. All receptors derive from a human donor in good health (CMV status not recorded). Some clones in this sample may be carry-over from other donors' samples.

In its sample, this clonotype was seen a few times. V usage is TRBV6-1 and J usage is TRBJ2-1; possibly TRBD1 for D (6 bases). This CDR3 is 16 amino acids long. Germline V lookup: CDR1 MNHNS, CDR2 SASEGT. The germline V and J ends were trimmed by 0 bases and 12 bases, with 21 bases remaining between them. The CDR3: CASSEATHRVRIGQFF. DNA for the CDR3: TGTGCCAGCAGTGAAGCGACGCACAGGGTTAGGATCGGGCAGTTCTTC.

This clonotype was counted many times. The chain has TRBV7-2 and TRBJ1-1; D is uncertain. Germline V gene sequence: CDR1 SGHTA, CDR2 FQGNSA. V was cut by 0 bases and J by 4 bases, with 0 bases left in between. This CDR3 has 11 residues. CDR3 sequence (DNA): TGTGCCAGCAGCTTAGCCACTGAAGCTTTCTTT. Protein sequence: CASSLATEAFF.

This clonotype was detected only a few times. Here the CDR3 DNA reads TGTGCCAGTAGTATAAGACCCCCCGGACAGGGATGGACTGAAGCTTTCTTT. This sequence encodes CASSIRPPGQGWTEAFF. The chain couples TRBV19 to TRBJ1-1, with 8 bases aligning to TRBD1. CDR1 and CDR2 from the germline V gene are LNHDA and SQIVND (reference sequence). CDR3 length: 17 amino acids. The trim removed 2 bases at V and 5 bases at J, leaving 13 bases unmatched.

The CDR3 DNA sequence: TGTGCCAGCAGGGCACAGGGTAGCACCGGGGAGCTGTTTTTT. Translated, it gives CASRAQGSTGELFF. The V call is TRBV2, the J call TRBJ2-2; D is perhaps TRBD1 (6 bases). V was shortened by 6 bases and J by 4 bases, with 12 bases between the two germline ends. Germline V gene lookup returns CDR1 SNHLY and CDR2 FYNNEI. The CDR3 length is 14 residues.

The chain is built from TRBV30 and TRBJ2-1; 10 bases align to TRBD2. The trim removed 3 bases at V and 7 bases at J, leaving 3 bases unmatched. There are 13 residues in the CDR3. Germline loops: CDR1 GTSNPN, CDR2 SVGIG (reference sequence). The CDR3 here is CAWRLAGRNEQFF. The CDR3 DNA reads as TGTGCCTGGAGACTAGCGGGAAGGAATGAGCAGTTCTTC.

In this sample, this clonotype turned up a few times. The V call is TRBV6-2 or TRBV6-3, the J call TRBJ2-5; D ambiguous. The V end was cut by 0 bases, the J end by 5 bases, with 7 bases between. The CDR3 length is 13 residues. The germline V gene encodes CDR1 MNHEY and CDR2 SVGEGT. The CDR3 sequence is CASSYSSWETQYF. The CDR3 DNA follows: TGTGCCAGCAGTTACTCGTCTTGGGAGACCCAGTACTTC.

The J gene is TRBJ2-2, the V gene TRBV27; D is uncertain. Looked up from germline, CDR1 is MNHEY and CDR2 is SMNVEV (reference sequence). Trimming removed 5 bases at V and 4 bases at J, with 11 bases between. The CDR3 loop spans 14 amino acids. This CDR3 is CASSPQEFTGELFF. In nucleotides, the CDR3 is TGTGCCAGCAGTCCCCAGGAGTTCACCGGGGAGCTGTTTTTT.

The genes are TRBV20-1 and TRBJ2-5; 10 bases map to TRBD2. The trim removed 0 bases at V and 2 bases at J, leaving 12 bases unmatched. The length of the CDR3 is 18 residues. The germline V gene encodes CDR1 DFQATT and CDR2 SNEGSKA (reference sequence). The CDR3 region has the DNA TGCAGTGCTAGAGATCTGGGGCTAGCGGGAGTAGGGCAAGAGACCCAGTACTTC. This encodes CSARDLGLAGVGQETQYF.

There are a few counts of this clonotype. This chain's CDR3 is CASRQGLNTEAFF. The CDR3 DNA sequence: TGTGCCAGCAGACAGGGCTTGAACACTGAAGCTTTCTTT. J is TRBJ1-1 and V is TRBV6-1; TRBD1 is a possible D gene (6 bases). The germline CDR1 and CDR2 sequences are MNHNS and SASEGT. This CDR3 region has 13 residues. V was trimmed by 6 bases and J by 0 bases, leaving 8 bases between them.

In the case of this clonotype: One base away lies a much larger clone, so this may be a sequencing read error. Here the CDR3 DNA reads TGTACCAGCAGCCCACAGGGGGCCGACACTGAAGCTTTCTTT. The encoded protein is CTSSPQGADTEAFF. The rearrangement joins TRBV7-2 to TRBJ1-1, with 9 bases fitting TRBD1. There are 14 residues in the CDR3. Germline CDR1 is SGHTA and CDR2 is FQGNSA. The trim removed 5 bases at V and 3 bases at J, leaving 4 bases unmatched.

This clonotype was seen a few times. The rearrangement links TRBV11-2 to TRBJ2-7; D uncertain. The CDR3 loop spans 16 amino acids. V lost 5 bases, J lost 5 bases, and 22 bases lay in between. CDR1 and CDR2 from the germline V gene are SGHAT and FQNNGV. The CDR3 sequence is CASSPLSGSLFDEQYV. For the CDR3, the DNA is TGTGCCAGCAGCCCGCTGTCCGGGTCCCTCTTCGACGAGCAGTACGTC.

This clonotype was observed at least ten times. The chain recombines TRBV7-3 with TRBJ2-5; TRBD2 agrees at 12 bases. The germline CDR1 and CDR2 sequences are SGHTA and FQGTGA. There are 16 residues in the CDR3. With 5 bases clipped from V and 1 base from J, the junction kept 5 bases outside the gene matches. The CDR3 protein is CASSTRLAGAQETQYF. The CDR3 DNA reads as TGTGCCAGCAGCACCAGACTAGCGGGGGCCCAAGAGACCCAGTACTTC.

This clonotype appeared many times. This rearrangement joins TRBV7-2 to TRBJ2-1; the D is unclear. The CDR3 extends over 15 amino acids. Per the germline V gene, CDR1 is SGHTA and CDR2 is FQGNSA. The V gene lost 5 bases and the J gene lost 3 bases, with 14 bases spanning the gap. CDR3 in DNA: TGTGCCAGCAGCCGGGCACACCTCCTCTACAATGAGCAGTTCTTC. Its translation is CASSRAHLLYNEQFF.

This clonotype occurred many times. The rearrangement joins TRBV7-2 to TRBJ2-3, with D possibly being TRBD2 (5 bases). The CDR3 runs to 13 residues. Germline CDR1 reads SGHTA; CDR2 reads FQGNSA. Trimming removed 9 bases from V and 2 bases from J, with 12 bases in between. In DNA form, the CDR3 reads TGTGCCAGTGAGAGCGGAAACACAGATACGCAGTATTTT. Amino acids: CASESGNTDTQYF.

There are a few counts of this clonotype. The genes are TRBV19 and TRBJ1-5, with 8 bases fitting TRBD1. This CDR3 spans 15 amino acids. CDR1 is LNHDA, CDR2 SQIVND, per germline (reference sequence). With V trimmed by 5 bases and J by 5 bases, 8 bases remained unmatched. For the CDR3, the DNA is TGTGCCAGTAGTGCGGACAGGGCGGCCGATCAGCCCCAGCATTTT. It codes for CASSADRAADQPQHF.